The following is a T cell receptor (beta chain) sequence with its context. Reverse transcription used about 0.45 to 1 ug RNA and random hexamers. An immunoSEQ multiplex PCR generated amplified TCR beta CDR3 products spanning 54 Vbeta and 13 Jbeta. TCRdb recomputed calls from the immunoSEQ multiplex PCR reads with MiXCR, one row per CDR3 protein. Counted here are 150,000 to 200,000 distinct CDR3 sequences, 75% to 95% occurring once; the ten biggest clones make up approximately 0.09%. The sample is drawn from a study of CD8 T cells in Susac syndrome. Looking at the study overall: At the time their blood was drawn, patients with Susac syndrome were either therapy-naive, on corticosteroids (with some of them also receiving intravenous immunoglobulin), or on intravenous immunoglobulin alone.

Sequenced: CD4+ T cells from PBMCs. The clonotype was recovered from a human donor with Susac syndrome.

CDR3 sequence (DNA): TGTGCCAGTAGTATAGAAGAGACAGGGGCTGCAACCCAGTACTTC. Amino acid sequence: CASSIEETGAATQYF. The chain employs TRBV19 and TRBJ2-5; 8 bases line up with TRBD1. CDR1 and CDR2 (germline): LNHDA, SQIVND (reference sequence). Germline trimming cut 0 bases from V and 8 bases from J; bases unmatched to any gene: 8. The CDR3 has 15 residues.